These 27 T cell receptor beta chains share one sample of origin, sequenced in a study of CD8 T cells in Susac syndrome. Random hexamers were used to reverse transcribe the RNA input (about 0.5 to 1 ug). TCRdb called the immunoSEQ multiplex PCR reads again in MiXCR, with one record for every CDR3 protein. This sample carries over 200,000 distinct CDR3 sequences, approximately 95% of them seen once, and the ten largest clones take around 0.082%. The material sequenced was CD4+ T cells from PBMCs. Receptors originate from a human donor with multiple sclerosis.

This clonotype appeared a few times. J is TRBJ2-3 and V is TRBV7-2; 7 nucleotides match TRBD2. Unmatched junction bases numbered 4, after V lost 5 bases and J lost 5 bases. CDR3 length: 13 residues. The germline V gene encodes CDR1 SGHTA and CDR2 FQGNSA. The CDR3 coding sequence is TGTGCCAGCAGCCCCAGGACTAGAGATACGCAGTATTTT. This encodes CASSPRTRDTQYF.

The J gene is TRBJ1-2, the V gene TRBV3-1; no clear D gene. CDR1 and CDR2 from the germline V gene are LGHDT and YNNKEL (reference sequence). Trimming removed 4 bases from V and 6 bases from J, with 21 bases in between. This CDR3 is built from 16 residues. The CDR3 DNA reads TGTGCCAGCAGCCCCCCCTTCCCGAAGGGAGGAAATGGCTACACCTTC. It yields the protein CASSPPFPKGGNGYTF.

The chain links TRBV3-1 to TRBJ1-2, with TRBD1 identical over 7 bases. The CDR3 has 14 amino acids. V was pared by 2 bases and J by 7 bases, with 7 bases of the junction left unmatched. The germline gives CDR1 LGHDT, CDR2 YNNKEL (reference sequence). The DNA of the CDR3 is TGTGCCAGCAGCCAACTCGACAGGGCTGGTGGCTACACCTTC. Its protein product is CASSQLDRAGGYTF.

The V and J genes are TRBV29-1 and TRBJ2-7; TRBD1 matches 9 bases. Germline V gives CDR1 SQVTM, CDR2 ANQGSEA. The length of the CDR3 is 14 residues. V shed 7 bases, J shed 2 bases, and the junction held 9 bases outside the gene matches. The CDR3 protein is CSAANRGRPYEQYF. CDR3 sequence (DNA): TGCAGCGCCGCCAACAGGGGGCGACCCTACGAGCAGTACTTC.

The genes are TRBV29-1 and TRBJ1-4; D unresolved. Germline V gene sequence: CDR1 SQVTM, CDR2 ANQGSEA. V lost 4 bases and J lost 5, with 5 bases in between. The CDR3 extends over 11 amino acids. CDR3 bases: TGCAGCGTTGCCACAAATGAAAAACTGTTTTTT. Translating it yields CSVATNEKLFF.

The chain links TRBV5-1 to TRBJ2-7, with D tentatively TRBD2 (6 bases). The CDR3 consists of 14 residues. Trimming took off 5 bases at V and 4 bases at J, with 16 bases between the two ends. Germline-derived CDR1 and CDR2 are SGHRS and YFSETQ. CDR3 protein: CASSGLRREYEQYF. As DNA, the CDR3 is TGCGCCAGCAGTGGGTTACGGAGGGAGTACGAGCAGTACTTC.

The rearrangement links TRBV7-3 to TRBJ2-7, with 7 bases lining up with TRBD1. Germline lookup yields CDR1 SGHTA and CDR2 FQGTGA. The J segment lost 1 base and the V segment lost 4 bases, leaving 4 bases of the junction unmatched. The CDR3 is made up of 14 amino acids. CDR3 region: CASSSGQPSYEQYF. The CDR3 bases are TGTGCCAGCAGCTCGGGACAGCCATCCTACGAGCAGTACTTC.

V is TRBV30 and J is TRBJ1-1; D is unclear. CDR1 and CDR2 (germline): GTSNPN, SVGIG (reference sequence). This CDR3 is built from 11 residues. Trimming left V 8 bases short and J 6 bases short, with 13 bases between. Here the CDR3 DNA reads TGTGCCCGTAAGGGTGGGTCTGAAGCTTTCTTT. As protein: CARKGGSEAFF.

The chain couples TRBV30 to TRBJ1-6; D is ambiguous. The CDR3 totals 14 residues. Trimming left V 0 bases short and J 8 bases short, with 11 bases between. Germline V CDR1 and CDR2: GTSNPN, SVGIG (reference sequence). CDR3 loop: CAWSVSGRDSPLHF. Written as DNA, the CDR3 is TGTGCCTGGAGTGTATCCGGGAGAGATTCACCCCTCCACTTT. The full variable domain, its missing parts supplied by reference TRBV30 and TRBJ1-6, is SQTIHQWPATLVQPVGSPLSLECTVEGTSNPNLYWYRQAAGRGLQLLFYSVGIGQISSEVPQNLSASRPQDRQFILSSKKLLLSDSGFYLCAWSVSGRDSPLHFGNGTRLTVT.

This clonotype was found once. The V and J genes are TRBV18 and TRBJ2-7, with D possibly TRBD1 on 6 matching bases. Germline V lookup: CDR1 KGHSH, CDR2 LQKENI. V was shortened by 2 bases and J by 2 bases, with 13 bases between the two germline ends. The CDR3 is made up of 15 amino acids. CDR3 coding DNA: TGTGCCAGCTCACCAGGGAATCGACAGGCCTACGAGCAGTACTTC. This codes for CASSPGNRQAYEQYF.

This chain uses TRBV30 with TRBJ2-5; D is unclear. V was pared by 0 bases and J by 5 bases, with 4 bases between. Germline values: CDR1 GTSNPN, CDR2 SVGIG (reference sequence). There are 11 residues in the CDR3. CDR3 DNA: TGTGCCTGGAGTGTAGGGGAGACCCAGTACTTC. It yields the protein CAWSVGETQYF.

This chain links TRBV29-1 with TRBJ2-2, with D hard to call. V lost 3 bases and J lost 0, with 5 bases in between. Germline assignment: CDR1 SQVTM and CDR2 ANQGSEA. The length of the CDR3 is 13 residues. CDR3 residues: CSVDEANTGELFF. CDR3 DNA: TGCAGCGTTGATGAGGCGAACACCGGGGAGCTGTTTTTT.

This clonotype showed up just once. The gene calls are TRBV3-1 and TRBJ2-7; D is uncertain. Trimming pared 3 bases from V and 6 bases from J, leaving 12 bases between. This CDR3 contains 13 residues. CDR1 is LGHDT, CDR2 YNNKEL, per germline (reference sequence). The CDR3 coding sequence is TGTGCCAGCAGCCAGCTTACAACTCCCGAGCAGTACTTC. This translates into CASSQLTTPEQYF.

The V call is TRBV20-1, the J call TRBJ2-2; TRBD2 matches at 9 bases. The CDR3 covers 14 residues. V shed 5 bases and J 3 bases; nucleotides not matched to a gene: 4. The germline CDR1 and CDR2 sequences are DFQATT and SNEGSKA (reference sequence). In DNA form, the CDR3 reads TGCAGTGCTTGGAAGCGGGGGGACACCGGGGAGCTGTTTTTT. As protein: CSAWKRGDTGELFF.

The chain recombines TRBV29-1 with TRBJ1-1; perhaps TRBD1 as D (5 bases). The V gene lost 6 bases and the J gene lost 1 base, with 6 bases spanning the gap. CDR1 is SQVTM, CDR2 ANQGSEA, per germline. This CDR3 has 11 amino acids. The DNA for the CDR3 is TGCAGCGTAGGGGAGAACACTGAAGCTTTCTTT. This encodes CSVGENTEAFF.

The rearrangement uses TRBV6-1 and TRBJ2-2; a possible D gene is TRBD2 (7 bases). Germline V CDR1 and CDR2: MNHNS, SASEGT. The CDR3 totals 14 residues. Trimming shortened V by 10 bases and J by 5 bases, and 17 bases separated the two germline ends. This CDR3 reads CATGQKAGTGELFF. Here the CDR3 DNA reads TGTGCCACCGGACAGAAAGCGGGGACCGGGGAGCTGTTTTTT.

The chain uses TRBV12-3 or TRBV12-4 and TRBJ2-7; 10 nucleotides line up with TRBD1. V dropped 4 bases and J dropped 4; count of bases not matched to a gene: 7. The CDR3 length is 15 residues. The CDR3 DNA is TGTGCCAGCAGTTCCCGGGACAGGGGTATGTACGAGCAGTACTTC. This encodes CASSSRDRGMYEQYF.

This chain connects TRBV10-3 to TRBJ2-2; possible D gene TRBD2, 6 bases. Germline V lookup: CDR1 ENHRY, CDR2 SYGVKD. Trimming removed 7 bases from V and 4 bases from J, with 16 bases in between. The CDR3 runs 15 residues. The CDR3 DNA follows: TGTGCCATCACGGAGGGAATGAGGTCCACCGGGGAGCTGTTTTTT. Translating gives CAITEGMRSTGELFF.

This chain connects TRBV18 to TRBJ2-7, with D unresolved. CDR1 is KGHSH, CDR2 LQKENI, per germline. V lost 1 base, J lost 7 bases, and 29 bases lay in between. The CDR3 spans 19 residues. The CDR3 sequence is CASSPLAGITEDWFGEQYF. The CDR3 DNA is TGTGCCAGCTCACCACTGGCAGGAATTACGGAAGATTGGTTCGGGGAGCAGTACTTC.

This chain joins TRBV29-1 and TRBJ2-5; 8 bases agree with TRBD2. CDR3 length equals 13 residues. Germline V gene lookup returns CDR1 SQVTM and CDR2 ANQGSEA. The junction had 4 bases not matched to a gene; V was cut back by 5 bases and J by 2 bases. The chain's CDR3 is CSVISGGQETQYF. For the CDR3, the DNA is TGCAGCGTTATATCGGGGGGGCAAGAGACCCAGTACTTC.

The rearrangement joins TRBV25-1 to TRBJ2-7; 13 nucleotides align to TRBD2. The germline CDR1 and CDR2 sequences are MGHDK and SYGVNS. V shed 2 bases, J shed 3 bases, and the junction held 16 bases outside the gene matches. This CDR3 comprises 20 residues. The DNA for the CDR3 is TGTGCCAGCAGTGAACGACATACCAAGCCGGGACTAGCGGGATACTACGAGCAGTACTTC. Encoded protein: CASSERHTKPGLAGYYEQYF.

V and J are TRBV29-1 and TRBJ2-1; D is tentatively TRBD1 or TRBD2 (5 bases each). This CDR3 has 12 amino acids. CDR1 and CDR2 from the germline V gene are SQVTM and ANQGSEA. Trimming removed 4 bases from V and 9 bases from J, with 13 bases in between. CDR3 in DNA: TGCAGCGTTGTCCCCAGGGACGGTGAGCAGTTCTTC. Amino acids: CSVVPRDGEQFF.

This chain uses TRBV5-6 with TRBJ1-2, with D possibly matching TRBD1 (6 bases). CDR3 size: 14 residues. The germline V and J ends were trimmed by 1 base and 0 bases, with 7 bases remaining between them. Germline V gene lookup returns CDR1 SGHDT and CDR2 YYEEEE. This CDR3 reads CASSLQGPNYGYTF. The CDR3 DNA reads TGTGCCAGCAGCTTGCAGGGGCCTAACTATGGCTACACCTTC. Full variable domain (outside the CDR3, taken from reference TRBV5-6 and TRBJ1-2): DAGVTQSPTHLIKTRGQQVTLRCSPKSGHDTVSWYQQALGQGPQFIFQYYEEEERQRGNFPDRFSGHQFPNYSSELNVNALLLGDSALYLCASSLQGPNYGYTFGSGTRLTVV.

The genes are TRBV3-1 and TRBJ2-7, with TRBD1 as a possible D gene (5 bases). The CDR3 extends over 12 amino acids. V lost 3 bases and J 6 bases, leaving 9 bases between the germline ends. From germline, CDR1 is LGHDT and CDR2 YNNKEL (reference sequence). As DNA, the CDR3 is TGTGCCAGCAGCCATGGGGCGCTCGAGCAGTACGTC. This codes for CASSHGALEQYV.

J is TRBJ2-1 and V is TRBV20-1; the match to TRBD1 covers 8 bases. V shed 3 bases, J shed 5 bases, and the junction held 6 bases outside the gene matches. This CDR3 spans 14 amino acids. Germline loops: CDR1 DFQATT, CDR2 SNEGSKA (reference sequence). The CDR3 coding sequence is TGCAGTGCTAGTGACAGGGGAATTAACAATGAGCAGTTCTTC. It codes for CSASDRGINNEQFF.

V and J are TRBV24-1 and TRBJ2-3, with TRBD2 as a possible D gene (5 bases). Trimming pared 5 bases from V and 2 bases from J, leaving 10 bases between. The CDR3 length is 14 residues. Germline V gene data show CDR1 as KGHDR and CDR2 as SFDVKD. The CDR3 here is CATSGGLHTDTQYF. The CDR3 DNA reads TGTGCCACCAGTGGAGGGCTCCACACAGATACGCAGTATTTT.

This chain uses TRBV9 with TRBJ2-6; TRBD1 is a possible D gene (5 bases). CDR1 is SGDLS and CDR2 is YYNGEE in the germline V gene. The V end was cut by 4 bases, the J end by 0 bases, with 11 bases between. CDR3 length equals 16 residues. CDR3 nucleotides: TGTGCCAGCAGCCTAACAGACAGCTCTGGGGCCAACGTCCTGACTTTC. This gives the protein CASSLTDSSGANVLTF.